This T cell receptor (beta chain) was identified during a study of blood T cells in healthy people across ages. Findings and caveats of the study: Any changes in expanded clonotypes were possibly confounded, as donor CMV status remained unknown.

The CDR3 has 14 residues. Trimming at V came to 8 bases and at J to 4 bases, leaving 9 bases not matched to a gene. The germline V gene encodes CDR1 MNHEY and CDR2 SMNVEV (reference sequence). Comment on this clonotype: What it recognizes is unknown.

Together with a sample-barcoded 5' primer, a J-beta primer mix was included in a second PCR lasting about 7 to 12 cycles. TCRdb redid the calling of the 5' RACE reads with MiXCR, one entry per CDR3 protein. The sample lists around 970,000 distinct CDR3 sequences; roughly 51% were seen once. The sample taken for sequencing was blood. V and J are TRBV27 and TRBJ1-2; 8 bases match TRBD1. The TCR comes from an older woman in good health. CDR3 coding DNA: TGTGCCAGCCGGATGACAGGGGATTTCTATGGCTACACCTTC. Protein product: CASRMTGDFYGYTF.